Shown below are 2 T cell receptor beta chains from a single sample sequenced in a study of T cells in Graves' hyperthyroidism and ophthalmopathy. The investigators amplified TCR beta CDR3 regions from RNA transcripts. Initially, a first-round RT-PCR of the TCR CDR3 employed the HTBI primer set. TCRdb re-analysed the multiplex PCR reads in MiXCR, keeping a single row per CDR3 protein. The table records 200,000 to 300,000 distinct CDR3 sequences, about a sixth of them present only once. Sequencing input: blood. The receptors derive from a woman aged 18-30 years with Graves' ophthalmopathy.

Many counts were recorded for this clonotype. V gene TRBV5-6 combines with J gene TRBJ2-1, with a weak D call TRBD1 (6 bases). The V end was cut by 4 bases, the J end by 8 bases, with 19 bases between. CDR3 size: 15 residues. Germline V gene sequence: CDR1 SGHDT, CDR2 YYEEEE. CDR3 amino acids: CASSPLPSPGDEQFF. The CDR3 DNA reads as TGTGCCAGCAGCCCATTGCCTAGCCCAGGGGATGAGCAGTTCTTC.

This clonotype was counted at least ten times. The V and J genes are TRBV12-3 or TRBV12-4 and TRBJ1-1; D is unresolved. The length of the CDR3 is 12 residues. Between the trimmed V and J ends, which lost 6 bases and 3 bases, there was a span of 8 bases. This chain's CDR3 is CASSPGHTEAFF. The CDR3 DNA reads TGTGCCAGCAGCCCCGGACACACTGAAGCTTTCTTT.